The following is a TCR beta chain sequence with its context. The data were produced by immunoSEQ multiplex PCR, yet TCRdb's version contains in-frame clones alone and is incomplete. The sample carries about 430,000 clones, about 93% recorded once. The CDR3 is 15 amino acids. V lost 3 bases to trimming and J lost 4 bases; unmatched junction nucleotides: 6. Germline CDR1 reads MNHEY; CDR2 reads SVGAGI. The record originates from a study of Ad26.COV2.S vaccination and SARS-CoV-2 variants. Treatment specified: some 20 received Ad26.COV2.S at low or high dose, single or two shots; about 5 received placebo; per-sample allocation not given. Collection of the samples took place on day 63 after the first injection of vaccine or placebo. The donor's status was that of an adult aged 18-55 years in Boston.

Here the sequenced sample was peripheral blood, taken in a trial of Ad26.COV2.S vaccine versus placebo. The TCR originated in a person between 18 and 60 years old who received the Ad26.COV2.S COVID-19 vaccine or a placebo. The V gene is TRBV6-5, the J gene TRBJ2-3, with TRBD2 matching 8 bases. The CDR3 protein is CASSYTSGAADTQYF. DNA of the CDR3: TGTGCCAGCAGTTATACTAGCGGAGCCGCAGATACGCAGTATTTT.